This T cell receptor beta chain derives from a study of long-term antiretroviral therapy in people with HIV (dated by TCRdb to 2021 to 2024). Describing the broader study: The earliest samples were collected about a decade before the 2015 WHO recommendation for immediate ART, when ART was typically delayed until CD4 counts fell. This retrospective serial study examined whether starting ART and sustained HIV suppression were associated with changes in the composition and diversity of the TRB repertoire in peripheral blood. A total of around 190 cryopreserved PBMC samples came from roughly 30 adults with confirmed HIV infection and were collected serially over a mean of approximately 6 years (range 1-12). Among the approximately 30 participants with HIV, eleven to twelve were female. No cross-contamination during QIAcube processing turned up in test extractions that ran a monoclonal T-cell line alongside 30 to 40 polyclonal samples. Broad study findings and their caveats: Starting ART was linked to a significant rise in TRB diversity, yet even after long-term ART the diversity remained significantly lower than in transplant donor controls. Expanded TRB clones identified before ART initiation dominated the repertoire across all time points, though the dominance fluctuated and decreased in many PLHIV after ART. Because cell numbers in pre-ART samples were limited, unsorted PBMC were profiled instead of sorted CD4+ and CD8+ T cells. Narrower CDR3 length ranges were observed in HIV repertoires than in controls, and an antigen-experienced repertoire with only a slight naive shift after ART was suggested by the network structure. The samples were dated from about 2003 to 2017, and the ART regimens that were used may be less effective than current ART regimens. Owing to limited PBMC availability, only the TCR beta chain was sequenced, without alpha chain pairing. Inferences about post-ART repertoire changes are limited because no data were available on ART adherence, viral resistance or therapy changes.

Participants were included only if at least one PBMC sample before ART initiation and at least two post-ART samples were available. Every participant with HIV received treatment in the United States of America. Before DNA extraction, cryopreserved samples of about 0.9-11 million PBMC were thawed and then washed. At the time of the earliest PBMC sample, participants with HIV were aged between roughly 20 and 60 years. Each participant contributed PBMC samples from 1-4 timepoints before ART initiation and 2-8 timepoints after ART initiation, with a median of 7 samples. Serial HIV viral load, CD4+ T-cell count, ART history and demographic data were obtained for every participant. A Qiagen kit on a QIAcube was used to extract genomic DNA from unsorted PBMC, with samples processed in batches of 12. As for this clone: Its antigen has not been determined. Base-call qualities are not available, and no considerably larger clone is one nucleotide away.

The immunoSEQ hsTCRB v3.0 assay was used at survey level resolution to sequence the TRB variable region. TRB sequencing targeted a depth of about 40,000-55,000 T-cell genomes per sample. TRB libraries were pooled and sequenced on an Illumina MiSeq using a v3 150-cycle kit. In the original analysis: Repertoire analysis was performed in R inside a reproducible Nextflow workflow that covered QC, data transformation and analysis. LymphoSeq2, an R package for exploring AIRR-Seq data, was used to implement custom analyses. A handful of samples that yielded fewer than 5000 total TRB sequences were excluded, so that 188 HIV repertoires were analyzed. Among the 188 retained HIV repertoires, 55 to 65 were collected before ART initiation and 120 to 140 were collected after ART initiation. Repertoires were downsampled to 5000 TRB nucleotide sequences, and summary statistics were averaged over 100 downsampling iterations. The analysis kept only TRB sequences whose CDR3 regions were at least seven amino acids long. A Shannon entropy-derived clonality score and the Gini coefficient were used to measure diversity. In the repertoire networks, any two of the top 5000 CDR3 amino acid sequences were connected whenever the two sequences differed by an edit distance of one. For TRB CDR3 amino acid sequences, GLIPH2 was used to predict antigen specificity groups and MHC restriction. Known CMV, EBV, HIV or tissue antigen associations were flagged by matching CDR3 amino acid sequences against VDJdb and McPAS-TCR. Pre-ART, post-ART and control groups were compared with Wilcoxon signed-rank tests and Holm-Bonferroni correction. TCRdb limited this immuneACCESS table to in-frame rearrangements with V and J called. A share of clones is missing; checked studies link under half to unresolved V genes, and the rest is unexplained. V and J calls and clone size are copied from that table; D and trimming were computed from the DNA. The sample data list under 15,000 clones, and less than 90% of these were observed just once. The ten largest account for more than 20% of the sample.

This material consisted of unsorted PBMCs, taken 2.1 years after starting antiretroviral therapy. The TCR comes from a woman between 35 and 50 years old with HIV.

The DNA is as follows: TGTGCCAGCAGCCCTAGCGGAGTCACAGATACGCAGTATTTT. The resulting protein is CASSPSGVTDTQYF. The chain joins TRBV7-2 to TRBJ2-3; TRBD2 agrees with 7 junctional bases. Including cysteine and phenylalanine, the CDR3 has 14 amino acids. The sequence is cut down to CDR3 DNA, 42 bases in frame from base 1. The junction shows trimming of 5 bases on V and 2 bases on J, and the gene matches do not reach 4 bases of it. CDR1 and CDR2 were assigned from the germline V gene as SGHTA and FQGNSA. With the portions outside the CDR3 filled from the reference TRBV7-2 and TRBJ2-3 genes, the complete variable region becomes GAGVSQSPSNKVTEKGKDVELRCDPISGHTALYWYRQSLGQGLEFLIYFQGNSAPDKSGLPSDRFSAERTGGSVSTLTIQRTQQEDSAVYLCASSPSGVTDTQYFGPGTRLTVL.